The rows below give T cell receptor beta chains drawn from one sample of a study of beta chain features in type 1 diabetes. This table comes from immunoSEQ multiplex PCR, and its TCRdb copy is limited to in-frame clones, with some not included. This sample carries 630,000 or so clones, over 13% of them seen once, and the ten largest clones take 0.035% to 0.045%. Sequences were obtained from naive CD4+ T cells from blood. These receptors all stem from a man younger than 35 with type 1 diabetes. Each CDR3 is given with its conserved first and last residue. D genes are given only for firm matches. The size field is filled for only some rows; it gives once, few, many or a size class.

CDR3 DNA	CDR3 protein	J gene	V gene	D gene	clone size
TGTGCCAGCAGAGCCTCTGAGGGCGAGCAGTACTTC	CASRASEGEQYF	TRBJ2-7	TRBV2	.	.
TGTGCCAGCAGTGAAGAACCGCGGTTGCAGTACTTC	CASSEEPRLQYF	TRBJ2-7	TRBV2	.	.
TGTGCCAGCATTGCTGGTGGGTCGAAGGATGGCTACACCTTC	CASIAGGSKDGYTF	TRBJ1-2	TRBV25-1	.	few
TGTGCCTGGGACAGGGAGTACGAGCAGTACTTC	CAWDREYEQYF	TRBJ2-7	TRBV30	TRBD1	.
TGTGCCAGCAGCTTTGGAGGAAACACCATATATTTT	CASSFGGNTIYF	TRBJ1-3	TRBV7-3	.	.
TGTGCCACCAGCAGATCAAGACTAGCGGGAGGGATCCACCGCGACACAGATACGCAGTATTTT	CATSRSRLAGGIHRDTDTQYF	TRBJ2-3	TRBV15	TRBD2	.
TGTGCCTGGACCCGCCAGGTTGGGGCAGATACGCAGTATTTT	CAWTRQVGADTQYF	TRBJ2-3	TRBV30	.	.
TGTGCCAGCAGCCAAGTTGTGACAGGCCAAGAGACCCAGTACTTC	CASSQVVTGQETQYF	TRBJ2-5	TRBV14	.	.
TGCGCCAGCAGCTTGGCCACTAGCGGGGGTTACAATGAGCAGTTCTTC	CASSLATSGGYNEQFF	TRBJ2-1	TRBV5-1	TRBD2	few
TGTGCCAGCAGCTTGGGGGGGCTCGGCACAGATACGCAGTATTTT	CASSLGGLGTDTQYF	TRBJ2-3	TRBV5-6	.	few